These 18 T cell receptor beta chains were sequenced from one sample in a study of CD8+ T cells in alopecia areata. TCR sequencing used cDNA made by reverse transcription of extracted RNA. Clones were read by immunoSEQ multiplex PCR, and TCRdb kept only the in-frame ones, dropping some. The sample lists roughly 120,000 clones, 55% to 70% occurring once. Sequencing was performed on CD4+ T cells sorted from blood. All receptors derive from a human donor in good health.

The chain uses TRBV5-1 and TRBJ1-6; D unresolved. There are 13 residues in the CDR3. Germline CDR1 SGHRS, CDR2 YFSETQ. V gave up 4 bases and J gave up 0 bases, with 2 bases separating them. CDR3 amino acids: CASSLSYNSPLHF. CDR3 coding DNA: TGCGCCAGCAGCCTCTCCTATAATTCACCCCTCCACTTT. Full variable domain (remainder filled in from reference TRBV5-1 and TRBJ1-6): KAGVTQTPRYLIKTRGQQVTLSCSPISGHRSVSWYQQTPGQGLQFLFEYFSETQRNKGNFPGRFSGRQFSNSRSEMNVSTLELGDSALYLCASSLSYNSPLHFGNGTRLTVT.

This clone came up a few times. The V and J genes are TRBV2 and TRBJ2-3; 10 positions agree with TRBD2. Per the germline V gene, CDR1 is SNHLY and CDR2 is FYNNEI. Unmatched junction bases numbered 8, after V lost 2 bases and J lost 0 bases. The CDR3 consists of 18 residues. The CDR3 nucleotides read TGTGCCAGCAGTGAACTAGCGGGGGCCACTACTAGCACAGATACGCAGTATTTT. Its protein product is CASSELAGATTSTDTQYF.

This chain links TRBV27 with TRBJ1-6; perhaps TRBD1 as D (6 bases). Germline assignment: CDR1 MNHEY and CDR2 SMNVEV (reference sequence). This CDR3 region has 15 residues. V lost 6 bases and J lost 10, with 19 bases in between. The CDR3 DNA reads as TGTGCCAGCAGCGTGACCGCAGGGGTGGGCTCACCCCTCCACTTT. This translates into CASSVTAGVGSPLHF.

The V call is TRBV4-2, the J call TRBJ1-3, with D possibly TRBD1 on 6 matching bases. Germline V CDR1 and CDR2: LGHNA, YNFKEQ. V was trimmed by 2 bases and J by 0 bases, leaving 8 bases between them. The length of the CDR3 is 15 residues. The CDR3 nucleotides read TGTGCCAGCAGCCAACAGGACAGCTCTGGAAACACCATATATTTT. Protein: CASSQQDSSGNTIYF.

This clone showed up just once. The chain carries TRBV4-1 and TRBJ2-7; no definite D call. The length of the CDR3 is 12 residues. The V end lost 2 bases, the J end lost 6 bases, and 8 bases lay between the germline ends. Germline V gene sequence: CDR1 MGHRA, CDR2 YSYEKL. The CDR3 sequence: CASSQSGFEQYF. As DNA, the CDR3 is TGCGCCAGCAGCCAATCGGGTTTCGAGCAGTACTTC.

The chain couples TRBV5-1 to TRBJ1-1, with D possibly matching TRBD1 (5 bases). Between the trimmed V and J ends, which lost 0 bases and 8 bases, there was a span of 35 bases. The CDR3 consists of 21 residues. Germline V gene lookup returns CDR1 SGHRS and CDR2 YFSETQ. This CDR3 is CASSLAGGVDYTSYPLTEAFF. The CDR3 region has the DNA TGCGCCAGCAGCTTGGCCGGAGGGGTCGATTATACTAGTTATCCCTTAACAGAAGCTTTCTTT.

DNA of the CDR3: TGTGCCAGTAGTAACACAGGGGCTGAGCAGTTCTTC. It codes for CASSNTGAEQFF. The V gene is TRBV19, the J gene TRBJ2-1, with 7 nucleotides matching TRBD1. The V gene end was trimmed by 4 bases and the J gene end by 9 bases; junction bases not matched to a gene: 3. CDR3 length equals 12 residues. The germline CDR1 and CDR2 sequences are LNHDA and SQIVND (reference sequence).

The chain links TRBV6-5 to TRBJ1-5, with 8 bases matching TRBD1. V gave up 8 bases and J gave up 10 bases; unmatched junction bases: 10. CDR3 length: 13 residues. Per the germline V gene, CDR1 is MNHEY and CDR2 is SVGAGI. The CDR3 region is CASSDDRGSPQHF. The CDR3 nucleotides read TGTGCCAGCTCCGATGACAGGGGAAGCCCCCAGCATTTT.

The chain has TRBV2 and TRBJ2-5; D possibly matches TRBD1 or TRBD2 (5 bases each). Per germline, CDR1 SNHLY and CDR2 FYNNEI. The CDR3 contains 15 residues. Trimming left V 7 bases short and J 1 base short, with 16 bases between. The CDR3 sequence: CASTLPGRAQETQYF. CDR3 DNA: TGTGCCAGCACCCTACCGGGGCGGGCCCAAGAGACCCAGTACTTC.

The DNA for the CDR3 is TGCAGCGTTGATCGGGTGGTGGACTATGGCTACACCTTC. Amino acids: CSVDRVVDYGYTF. This chain links TRBV29-1 with TRBJ1-2; D is uncertain. Between the trimmed V and J ends, which lost 3 bases and 3 bases, there was a span of 11 bases. The germline CDR1 and CDR2 sequences are SQVTM and ANQGSEA. The CDR3 spans 13 residues.

V is TRBV6-5 and J is TRBJ1-5, with D unclear. The germline gives CDR1 MNHEY, CDR2 SVGAGI. The CDR3 totals 15 residues. V lost 6 bases, J lost 4 bases, and 16 bases lay in between. This CDR3 reads CASSSLRVGNQPQHF. The CDR3, as DNA: TGTGCCAGCAGCAGCCTCCGGGTGGGGAATCAGCCCCAGCATTTT.

The chain uses TRBV28 and TRBJ2-5; 8 nucleotides align to TRBD2. Trimming cost V 6 bases and J 4 bases; bases outside gene matches: 13. Per germline, CDR1 MDHEN and CDR2 SYDVKM. The CDR3 totals 16 residues. This chain's CDR3 is CASRDSGVTRGETQYF. CDR3 sequence (DNA): TGTGCCAGCAGAGATAGCGGGGTCACGCGGGGAGAGACCCAGTACTTC.

The chain is built from TRBV5-6 and TRBJ2-5, with D possibly called TRBD1 or TRBD2 (5 bases each). Germline CDR1 and CDR2: SGHDT and YYEEEE. The CDR3 spans 14 residues. V lost 0 bases, J lost 3 bases, and 9 bases lay in between. DNA of the CDR3: TGTGCCAGCAGCTTGGTGGGGGAGAAAGAGACCCAGTACTTC. Its protein product is CASSLVGEKETQYF.

V gene TRBV28 combines with J gene TRBJ2-7; no clear D gene. V lost 7 bases to trimming and J lost 2 bases, with 9 bases between them. CDR3 length: 12 residues. In germline, CDR1 is MDHEN, CDR2 SYDVKM. CDR3 sequence: CASTASTYEQYF. CDR3 nucleotide sequence: TGTGCCAGCACAGCCAGTACCTACGAGCAGTACTTC. Complete variable domain (other parts from reference TRBV28 and TRBJ2-7): DVKVTQSSRYLVKRTGEKVFLECVQDMDHENMFWYRQDPGLGLRLIYFSYDVKMKEKGDIPEGYSVSREKKERFSLILESASTNQTSMYLCASTASTYEQYFGPGTRLTVT.

The gene calls are TRBV2 and TRBJ2-5; 8 bases fit TRBD1. Trimming cost V 8 bases and J 4 bases; bases outside gene matches: 12. The CDR3 runs to 15 residues. From germline, CDR1 is SNHLY and CDR2 FYNNEI. In nucleotides, the CDR3 is TGTGCCAGCCAGAAATCGAGGACAGGGTCAGAGACCCAGTACTTC. It specifies CASQKSRTGSETQYF. The complete variable domain, with remaining parts taken from reference TRBV2 and TRBJ2-5, reads EPEVTQTPSHQVTQMGQEVILRCVPISNHLYFYWYRQILGQKVEFLVSFYNNEISEKSEIFDDQFSVERPDGSNFTLKIRSTKLEDSAMYFCASQKSRTGSETQYFGPGTRLLVL.

This clone occurred a few times. The J gene is TRBJ2-2, the V gene TRBV29-1; D possibly corresponds to TRBD1 (6 bases). Germline lookup yields CDR1 SQVTM and CDR2 ANQGSEA. CDR3 length equals 14 residues. Trimming stripped 6 bases from V and 0 bases from J, with 11 bases between. Here the CDR3 reads CSVRDISNTGELFF. DNA for the CDR3: TGCAGCGTCCGGGACATTTCGAACACCGGGGAGCTGTTTTTT.

This rearrangement joins TRBV27 to TRBJ1-1, with D possibly matching TRBD1 (5 bases). V lost 5 bases, J lost 0 bases, and 25 bases lay in between. This CDR3 is built from 19 residues. CDR1 MNHEY and CDR2 SMNVEV come from the germline V gene (reference sequence). CDR3 sequence (DNA): TGTGCCAGCAGTGCCCGTAGGTTGCGGGGGGATTTCATGAACACTGAAGCTTTCTTT. This encodes CASSARRLRGDFMNTEAFF.

The chain recombines TRBV5-1 with TRBJ2-7, with no clear D. The germline V gene encodes CDR1 SGHRS and CDR2 YFSETQ. Trimming left V 0 bases short and J 0 bases short, with 10 bases between. The CDR3 consists of 15 residues. CDR3 sequence (DNA): TGCGCCAGCAGCTTGGCCCCCGACGTCTCCTACGAGCAGTACTTC. This codes for CASSLAPDVSYEQYF.